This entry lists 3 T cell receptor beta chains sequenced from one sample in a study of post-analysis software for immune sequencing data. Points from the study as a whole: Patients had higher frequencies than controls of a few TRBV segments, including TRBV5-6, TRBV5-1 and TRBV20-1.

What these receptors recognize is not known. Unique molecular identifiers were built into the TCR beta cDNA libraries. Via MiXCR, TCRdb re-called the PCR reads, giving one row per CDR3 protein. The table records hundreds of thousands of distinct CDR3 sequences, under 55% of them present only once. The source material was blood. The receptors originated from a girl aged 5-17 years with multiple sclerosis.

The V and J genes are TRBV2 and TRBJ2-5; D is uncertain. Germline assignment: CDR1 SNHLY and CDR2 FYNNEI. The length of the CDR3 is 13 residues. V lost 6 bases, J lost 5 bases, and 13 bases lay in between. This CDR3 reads CASRVSRQETQYF. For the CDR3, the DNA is TGTGCCAGCAGGGTCTCGCGGCAGGAGACCCAGTACTTC.

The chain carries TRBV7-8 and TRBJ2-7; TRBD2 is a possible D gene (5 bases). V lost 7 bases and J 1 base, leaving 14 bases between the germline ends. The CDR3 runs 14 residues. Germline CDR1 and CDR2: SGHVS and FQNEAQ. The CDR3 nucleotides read TGTGCCAGCAACCAGAGCGGTGCTTCCTACGAGCAGTACTTC. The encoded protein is CASNQSGASYEQYF.

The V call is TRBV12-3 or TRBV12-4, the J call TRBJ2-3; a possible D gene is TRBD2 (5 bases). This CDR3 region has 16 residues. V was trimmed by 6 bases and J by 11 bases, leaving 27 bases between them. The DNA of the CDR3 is TGTGCCAGCAGCCCCACCCTTAGCAGCGGCCACCCCGGGCAGTATTTT. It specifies CASSPTLSSGHPGQYF.